This T cell receptor (beta chain) was documented in a study of molecular identifiers for immune sequencing clone quantification. This clonotype was counted ten times or more. The antigen is unknown. Looked up from germline, CDR1 is SGHNT and CDR2 is YYREEE (reference sequence). The CDR3 is 14 residues long. J lost 8 bases, V lost 7 bases, and 9 bases had no gene match. TCRdb fed the PCR reads into MiXCR, producing one record per CDR3 protein. The table has hundreds of thousands of distinct CDR3 sequences, less than 30% seen once. Findings and caveats of the study: Sharing of a barcode by identical TCR molecules could cause highly expanded clone sizes to be underestimated. Clones that exceeded 20 RNA copies held over 99% of effector molecules, yet under 1% in naive cells.

The source material was naive CD8+ T cells from blood, with Jurkat cell RNA spiked in. Subset denoted: FACS-sorted CD8+CD4-CCR7+CD45RA+ naive T cells. The TCR was taken from a human donor in good health. Some libraries in this study had Jurkat cell RNA spiked in. The rearrangement links TRBV5-4 to TRBJ2-1; 10 bases line up with TRBD1. The CDR3 sequence is CASVEGQGYDEQFF. CDR3 nucleotides: TGTGCCAGCGTGGAGGGACAGGGGTACGATGAGCAGTTCTTC.